This TCR beta chain was found in a study of blood T cell repertoires in COVID-19. Study in general: Whether acute or convalescent, the COVID-19 samples came from the United States, Italy and Spain. PBMCs, B-cell-depleted T cells, or T cells were the source of the cDNA or gDNA that made up the material.

Per germline, CDR1 SGHTA and CDR2 FQGNSA. J was trimmed by 3 bases and V by 7 bases; bases with no gene match: 4. This CDR3 is 14 amino acids long. Original handling: Nucleated cell number was recorded as an estimate derived from reference gene primer amplification. Method: immunoSEQ multiplex PCR; TCRdb's copy keeps in-frame clones and lacks some. V and J calls and clone size follow that table, whereas D and trimming were derived from the DNA. The sample includes under 150,000 clones, approximately 80% seen only once; the top ten take over 7.5%. The material sequenced was peripheral blood. The clonotype originates from a woman aged 55-70 years with active or convalescent COVID-19. V and J are TRBV7-2 and TRBJ2-3, with TRBD1 identical over 10 bases. The CDR3 DNA follows: TGTGCCAGCACCACGGGACAGGGGACAGATACGCAGTATTTT. Translation: CASTTGQGTDTQYF.